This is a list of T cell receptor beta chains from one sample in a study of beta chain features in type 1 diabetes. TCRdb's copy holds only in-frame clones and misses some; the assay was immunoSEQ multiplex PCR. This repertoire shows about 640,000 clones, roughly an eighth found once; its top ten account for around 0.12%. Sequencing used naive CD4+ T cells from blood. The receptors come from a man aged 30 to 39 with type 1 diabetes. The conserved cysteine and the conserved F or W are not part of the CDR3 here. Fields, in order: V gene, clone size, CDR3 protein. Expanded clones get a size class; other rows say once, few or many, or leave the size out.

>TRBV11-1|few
ASSLGGYGTDTQY
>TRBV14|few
ASSQVGRGVDNEQF
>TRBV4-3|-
ASSQGDSGNTIY
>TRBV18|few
ASSPVLHTGPGGNEQF
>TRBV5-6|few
ASSLVEGRYNEQF
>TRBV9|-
ASSPTLNEQF
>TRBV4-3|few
ASSQESGRTANTGELF
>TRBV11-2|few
ASSNNRGNYGYT
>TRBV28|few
ASSLPGTGELF
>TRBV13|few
ASSLFPGTGTGELF
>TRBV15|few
ATSRSEGFNYGYT
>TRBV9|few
ASSGTGDSNQPQH
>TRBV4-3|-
ASSQGFRQPAYGYT
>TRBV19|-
ASNLNTEAF
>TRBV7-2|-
ASSPSPQGPETQY
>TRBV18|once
ASSPEGASKTQY
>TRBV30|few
AWSGSGYEQY
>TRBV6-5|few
ASSYSGGLHTGELF
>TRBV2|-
ASSEAGTSGANVLT
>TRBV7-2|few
ASSFPENTQY
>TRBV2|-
ASSEGESHGYT
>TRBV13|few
ASSLGDRGDQPQH
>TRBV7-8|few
ASSLGDRENTGELF
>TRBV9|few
ASSVSSGGQETQY
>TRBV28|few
ASTLGGRVDQPQH
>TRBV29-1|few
SVGMAWGQGAVPHEQY
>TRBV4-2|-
ASSQGPSGGKTDTQY
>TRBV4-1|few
ASSRPLGEGEQY
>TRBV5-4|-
ASSAGTGNPGANVLT
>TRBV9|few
ASSRGGFTGELF
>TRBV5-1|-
ASSLEGRYDGYT
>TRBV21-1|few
ASSPQDDRTGVTTQY
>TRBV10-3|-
AISLAGETQETQY
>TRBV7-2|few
ASSKRQGGETQY
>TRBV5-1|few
ASSLRTGVGPLH
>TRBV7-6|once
ASSLEASGGGETQY
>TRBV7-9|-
ASSLSGAGSYEQY
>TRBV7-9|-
ASNEPGQGAREQF
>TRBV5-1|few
ASSLTLAGAAGNEQF
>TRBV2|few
AGGQGTETQY
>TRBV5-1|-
ASSRSEGPQETQY
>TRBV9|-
ASRGTDTQY
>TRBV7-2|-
ASAGRGYQPQH
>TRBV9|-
ASSASTGEGNTIY
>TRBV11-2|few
ASSLVLGSSHNEQF
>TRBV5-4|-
ASSLRTSSYTDTQY
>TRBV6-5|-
ASSYSRTGRVGELF
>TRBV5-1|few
ASSLAPSDRSYEQY
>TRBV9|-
ASSGSRVYGYT
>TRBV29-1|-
SVDRTDPAVGSYGYT
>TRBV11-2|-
ASSQLAHTDTQY
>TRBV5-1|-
ASSFMDGYEQY
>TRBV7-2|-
ASSRGEASGGFYNEQF
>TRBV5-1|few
ASSIAANTGELF
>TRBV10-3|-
AISEGLAGTADTQY
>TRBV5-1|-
ASKAQGGAYNEQF
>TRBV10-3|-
AISPQREAANYGYT